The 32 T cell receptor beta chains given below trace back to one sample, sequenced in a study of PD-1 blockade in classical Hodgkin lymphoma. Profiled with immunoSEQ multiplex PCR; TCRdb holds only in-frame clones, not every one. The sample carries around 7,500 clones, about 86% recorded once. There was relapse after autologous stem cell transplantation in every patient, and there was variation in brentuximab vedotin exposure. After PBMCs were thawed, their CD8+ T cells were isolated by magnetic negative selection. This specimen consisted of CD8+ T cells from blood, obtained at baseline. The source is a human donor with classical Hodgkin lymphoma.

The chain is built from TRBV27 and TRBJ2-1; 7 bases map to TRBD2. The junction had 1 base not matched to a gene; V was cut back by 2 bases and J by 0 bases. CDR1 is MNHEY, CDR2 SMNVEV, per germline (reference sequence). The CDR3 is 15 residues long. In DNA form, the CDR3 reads TGTGCCAGCAGTTTAAGCGGGGTCTCCTACAATGAGCAGTTCTTC. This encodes CASSLSGVSYNEQFF.

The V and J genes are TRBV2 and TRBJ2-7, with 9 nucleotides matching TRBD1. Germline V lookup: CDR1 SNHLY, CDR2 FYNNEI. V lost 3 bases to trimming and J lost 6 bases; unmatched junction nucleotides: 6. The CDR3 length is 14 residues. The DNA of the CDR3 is TGTGCCAGCAGTGAGGGGACAGGGTTGCGCGAGCAGTACTTC. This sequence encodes CASSEGTGLREQYF.

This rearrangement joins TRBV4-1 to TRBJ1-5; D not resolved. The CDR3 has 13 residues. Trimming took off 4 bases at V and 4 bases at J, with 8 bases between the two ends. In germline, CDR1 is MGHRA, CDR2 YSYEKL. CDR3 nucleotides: TGCGCCAGCAGCCTCCGGGAGAATCAGCCCCAGCATTTT. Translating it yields CASSLRENQPQHF.

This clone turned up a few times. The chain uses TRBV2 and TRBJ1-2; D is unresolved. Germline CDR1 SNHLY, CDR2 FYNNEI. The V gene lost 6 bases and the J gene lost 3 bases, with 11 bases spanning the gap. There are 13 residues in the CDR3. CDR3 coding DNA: TGTGCCAGCAGCGAAACAGAGCACTATGGCTACACCTTC. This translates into CASSETEHYGYTF. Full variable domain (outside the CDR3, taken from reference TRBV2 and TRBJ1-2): EPEVTQTPSHQVTQMGQEVILRCVPISNHLYFYWYRQILGQKVEFLVSFYNNEISEKSEIFDDQFSVERPDGSNFTLKIRSTKLEDSAMYFCASSETEHYGYTFGSGTRLTVV.

This CDR3 reads CASSQPTGYNEQFF. The CDR3 DNA reads as TGTGCCAGCAGCCAACCGACAGGGTACAATGAGCAGTTCTTC. The rearrangement links TRBV7-9 to TRBJ2-1; 7 nucleotides align to TRBD1. The CDR3 runs to 14 residues. CDR1 is SEHNR, CDR2 FQNEAQ, per germline (reference sequence). V was pared by 5 bases and J by 4 bases, with 5 bases of the junction left unmatched.

CDR3 DNA sequence: TGTGCCAGCAGCTTAGACGCAGCGGCCCAGTACTTC. It codes for CASSLDAAAQYF. This chain joins TRBV11-2 and TRBJ2-5; a weak D match, TRBD2 (5 bases). The germline CDR1 and CDR2 sequences are SGHAT and FQNNGV. This CDR3 has 12 amino acids. Trimming shortened V by 0 bases and J by 9 bases, and 8 bases separated the two germline ends.

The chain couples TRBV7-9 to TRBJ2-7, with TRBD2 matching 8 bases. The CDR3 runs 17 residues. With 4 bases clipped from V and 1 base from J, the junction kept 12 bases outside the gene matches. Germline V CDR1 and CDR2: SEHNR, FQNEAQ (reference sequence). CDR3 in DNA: TGTGCCAGCAGCTACAGGACACTAGCGGCTCAATCCTACGAGCAGTACTTC. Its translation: CASSYRTLAAQSYEQYF.

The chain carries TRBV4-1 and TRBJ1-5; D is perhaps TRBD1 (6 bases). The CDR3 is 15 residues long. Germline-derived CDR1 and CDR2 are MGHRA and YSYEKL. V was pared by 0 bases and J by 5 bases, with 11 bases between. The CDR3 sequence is CASSQDTRGHQPQHF. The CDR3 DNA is TGCGCCAGCAGCCAAGATACACGGGGGCATCAGCCCCAGCATTTT.

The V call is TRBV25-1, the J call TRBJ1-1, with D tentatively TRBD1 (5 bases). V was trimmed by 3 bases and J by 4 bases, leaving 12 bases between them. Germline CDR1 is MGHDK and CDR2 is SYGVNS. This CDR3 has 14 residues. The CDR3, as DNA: TGTGCCAGCAGTGAGGGGCAGAGGTTCACTGAAGCTTTCTTT. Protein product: CASSEGQRFTEAFF.

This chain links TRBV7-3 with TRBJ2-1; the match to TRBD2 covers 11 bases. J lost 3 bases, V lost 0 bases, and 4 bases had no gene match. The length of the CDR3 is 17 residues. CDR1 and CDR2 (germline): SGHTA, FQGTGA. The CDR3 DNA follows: TGTGCCAGCAGCTTAACGACAACTAGCGGGAGCTACAATGAGCAGTTCTTC. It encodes CASSLTTTSGSYNEQFF.

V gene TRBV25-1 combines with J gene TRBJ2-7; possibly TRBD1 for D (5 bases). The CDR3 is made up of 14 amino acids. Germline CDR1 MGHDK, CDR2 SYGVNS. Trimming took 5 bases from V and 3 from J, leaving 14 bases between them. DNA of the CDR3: TGTGCCAGCAGTCGGCAGGGTGCTAACTACGAGCAGTACTTC. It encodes CASSRQGANYEQYF.

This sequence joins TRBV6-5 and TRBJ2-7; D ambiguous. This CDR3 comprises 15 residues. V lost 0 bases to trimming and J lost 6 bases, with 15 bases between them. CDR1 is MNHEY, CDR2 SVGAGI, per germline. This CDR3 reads CASSYSSVANGEQYF. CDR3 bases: TGTGCCAGCAGTTACTCGAGTGTAGCCAACGGCGAGCAGTACTTC.

The CDR3 reads CASSQAGQIITDTQYF. The CDR3 DNA follows: TGCGCCAGCAGCCAGGCTGGACAGATAATCACAGATACGCAGTATTTT. The chain uses TRBV4-1 and TRBJ2-3; tentative D call: TRBD1 (6 bases). The length of the CDR3 is 16 residues. From germline, CDR1 is MGHRA and CDR2 YSYEKL. V lost 3 bases, J lost 2 bases, and 15 bases lay in between.

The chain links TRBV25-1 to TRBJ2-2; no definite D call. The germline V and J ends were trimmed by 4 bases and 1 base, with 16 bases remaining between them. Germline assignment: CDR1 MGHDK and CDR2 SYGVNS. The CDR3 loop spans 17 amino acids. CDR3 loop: CASSGVYRAVNTGELFF. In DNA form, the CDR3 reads TGTGCCAGCAGTGGAGTATATCGGGCGGTGAACACCGGGGAGCTGTTTTTT.

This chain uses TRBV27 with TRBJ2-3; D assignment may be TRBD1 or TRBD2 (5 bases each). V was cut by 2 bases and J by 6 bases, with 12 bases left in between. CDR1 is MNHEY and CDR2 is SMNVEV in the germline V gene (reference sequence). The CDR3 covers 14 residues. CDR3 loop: CASSLGDVWDTQYF. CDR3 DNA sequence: TGTGCCAGCAGTTTAGGGGACGTCTGGGATACGCAGTATTTT.

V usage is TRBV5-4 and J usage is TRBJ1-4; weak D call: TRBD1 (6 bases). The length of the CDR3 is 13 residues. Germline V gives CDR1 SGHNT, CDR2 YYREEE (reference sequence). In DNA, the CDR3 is TGTGCTACCACCGGCGGGGGCAATGAAAAACTGTTTTTT. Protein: CATTGGGNEKLFF.

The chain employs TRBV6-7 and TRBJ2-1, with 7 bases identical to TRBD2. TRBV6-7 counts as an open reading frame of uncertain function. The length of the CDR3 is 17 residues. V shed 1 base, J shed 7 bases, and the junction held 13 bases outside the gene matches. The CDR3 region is CASSYLVGGSEINEQFF. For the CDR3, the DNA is TGTGCCAGCAGTTACTTGGTGGGAGGGTCGGAAATTAATGAGCAGTTCTTC.

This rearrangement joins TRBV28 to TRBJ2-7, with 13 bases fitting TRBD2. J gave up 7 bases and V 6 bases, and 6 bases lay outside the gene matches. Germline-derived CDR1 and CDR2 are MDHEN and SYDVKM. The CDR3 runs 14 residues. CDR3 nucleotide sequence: TGTGCCAGCAGGTGGACTAGCGGGAGTAGGGAGCAGTACTTC. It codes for CASRWTSGSREQYF.

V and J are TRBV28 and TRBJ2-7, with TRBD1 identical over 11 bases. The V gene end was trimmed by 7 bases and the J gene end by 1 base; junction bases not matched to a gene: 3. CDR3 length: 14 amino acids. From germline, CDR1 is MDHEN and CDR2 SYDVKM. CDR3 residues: CASMGTGGSYEQYF. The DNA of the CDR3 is TGTGCCAGCATGGGGACAGGGGGGTCCTACGAGCAGTACTTC. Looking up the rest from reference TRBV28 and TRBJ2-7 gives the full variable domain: DVKVTQSSRYLVKRTGEKVFLECVQDMDHENMFWYRQDPGLGLRLIYFSYDVKMKEKGDIPEGYSVSREKKERFSLILESASTNQTSMYLCASMGTGGSYEQYFGPGTRLTVT.

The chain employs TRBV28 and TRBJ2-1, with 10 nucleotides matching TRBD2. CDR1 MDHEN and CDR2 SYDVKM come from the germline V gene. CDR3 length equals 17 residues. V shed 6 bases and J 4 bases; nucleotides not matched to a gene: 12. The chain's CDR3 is CASSPGLADDQYNEQFF. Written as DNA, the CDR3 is TGTGCCAGCAGCCCCGGACTAGCGGACGACCAATACAATGAGCAGTTCTTC.

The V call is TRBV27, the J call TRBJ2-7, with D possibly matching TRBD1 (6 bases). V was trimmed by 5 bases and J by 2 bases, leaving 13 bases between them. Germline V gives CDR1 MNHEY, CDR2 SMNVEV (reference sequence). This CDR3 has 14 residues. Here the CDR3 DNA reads TGTGCCAGCAGTCCGTGGGACAAAACCTACGAGCAGTACTTC. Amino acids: CASSPWDKTYEQYF.

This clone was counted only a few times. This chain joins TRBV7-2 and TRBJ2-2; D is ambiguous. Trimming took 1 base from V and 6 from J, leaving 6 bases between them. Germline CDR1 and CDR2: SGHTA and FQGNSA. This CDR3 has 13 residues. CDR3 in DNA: TGTGCCAGCAGCTTAGTAGAGGCCGGGGAGCTGTTTTTT. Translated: CASSLVEAGELFF.

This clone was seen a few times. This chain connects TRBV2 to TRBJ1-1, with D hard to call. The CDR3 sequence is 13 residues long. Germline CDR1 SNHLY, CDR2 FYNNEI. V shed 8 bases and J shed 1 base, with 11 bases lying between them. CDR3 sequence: CASDREGNTEAFF. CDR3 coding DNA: TGTGCCAGCGACCGGGAGGGGAACACTGAAGCTTTCTTT.

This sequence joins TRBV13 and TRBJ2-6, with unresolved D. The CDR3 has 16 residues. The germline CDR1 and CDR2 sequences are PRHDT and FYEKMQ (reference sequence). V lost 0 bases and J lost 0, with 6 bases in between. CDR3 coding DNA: TGTGCCAGCAGCTTAGGCGTTCTCTCTGGGGCCAACGTCCTGACTTTC. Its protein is CASSLGVLSGANVLTF. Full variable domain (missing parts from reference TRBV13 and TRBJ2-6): AAGVIQSPRHLIKEKRETATLKCYPIPRHDTVYWYQQGPGQDPQFLISFYEKMQSDKGSIPDRFSAQQFSDYHSELNMSSLELGDSALYFCASSLGVLSGANVLTFGAGSRLTVL.

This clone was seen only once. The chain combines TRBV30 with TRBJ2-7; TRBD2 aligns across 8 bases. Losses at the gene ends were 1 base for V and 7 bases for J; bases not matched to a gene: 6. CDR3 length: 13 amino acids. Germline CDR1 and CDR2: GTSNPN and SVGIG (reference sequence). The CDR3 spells CAWSGAGGKEQYF. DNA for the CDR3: TGTGCCTGGAGTGGGGCGGGAGGTAAAGAGCAGTACTTC.

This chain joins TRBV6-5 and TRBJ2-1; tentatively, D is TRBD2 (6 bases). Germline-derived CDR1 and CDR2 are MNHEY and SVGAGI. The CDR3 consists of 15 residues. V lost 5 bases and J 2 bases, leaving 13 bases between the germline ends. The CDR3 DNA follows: TGTGCCAGCAGTCCCCTTACGGGAGCCTACAATGAGCAGTTCTTC. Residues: CASSPLTGAYNEQFF.

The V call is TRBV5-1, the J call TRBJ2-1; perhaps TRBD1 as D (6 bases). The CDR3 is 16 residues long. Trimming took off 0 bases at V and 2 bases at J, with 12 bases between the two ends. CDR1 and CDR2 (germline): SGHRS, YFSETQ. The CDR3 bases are TGCGCCAGCAGCTTGGTAAGGGACAAGGCCTACAATGAGCAGTTCTTC. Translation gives CASSLVRDKAYNEQFF.

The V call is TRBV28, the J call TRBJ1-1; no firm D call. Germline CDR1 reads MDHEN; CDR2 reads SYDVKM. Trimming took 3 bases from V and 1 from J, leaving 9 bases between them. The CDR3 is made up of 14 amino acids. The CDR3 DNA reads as TGTGCCAGCAGTTTGAGCAGGAGGAACACTGAAGCTTTCTTT. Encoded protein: CASSLSRRNTEAFF.

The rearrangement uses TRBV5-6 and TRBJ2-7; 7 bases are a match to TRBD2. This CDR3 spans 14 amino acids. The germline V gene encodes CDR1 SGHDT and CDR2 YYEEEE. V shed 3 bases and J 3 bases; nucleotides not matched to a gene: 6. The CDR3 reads CASSWGGKYYEQYF. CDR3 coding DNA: TGTGCCAGCAGCTGGGGGGGAAAATACTACGAGCAGTACTTC.

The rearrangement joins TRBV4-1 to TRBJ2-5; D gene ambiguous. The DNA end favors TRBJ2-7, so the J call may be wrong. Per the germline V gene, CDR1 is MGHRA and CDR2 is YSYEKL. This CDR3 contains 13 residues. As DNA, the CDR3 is TGCGCCAGCAGCCAAGTAGTGGGTTACGAGCAGTACTTC. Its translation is CASSQVVGYEQYF.

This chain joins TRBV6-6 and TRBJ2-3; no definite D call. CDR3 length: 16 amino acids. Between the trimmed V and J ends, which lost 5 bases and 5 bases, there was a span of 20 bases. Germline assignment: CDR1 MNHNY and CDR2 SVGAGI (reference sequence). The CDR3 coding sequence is TGTGCCAGCAGTCGCTTACACGCAACGGTCTTAGATACGCAGTATTTT. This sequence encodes CASSRLHATVLDTQYF.

CDR3 bases: TGTGCCAGTACCCGCGCAGCGGGAGGCTACAATGAGCAGTTCTTC. Its translation: CASTRAAGGYNEQFF. This chain uses TRBV19 with TRBJ2-1, with 9 positions matching TRBD2. Trimming cost V 7 bases and J 3 bases; bases outside gene matches: 7. The CDR3 covers 15 residues. CDR1 LNHDA and CDR2 SQIVND come from the germline V gene (reference sequence).